The rows below give T cell receptor beta chains drawn from one sample of a study of blood T cell repertoires in COVID-19. The data were produced by immunoSEQ multiplex PCR, yet TCRdb's version contains in-frame clones alone and is incomplete. In the table there are 45,000 or so clones, roughly 90% of which are singletons. Sequenced sample: peripheral blood. These receptors came from a human donor in a cohort sampled during active COVID-19. The CDR3 runs from the conserved cysteine through the conserved F or W. The order of the fields is V gene, D gene, clone size, J gene, CDR3 protein, CDR3 DNA. A D gene is named only where the DNA matches it firmly. The size field is filled for only some rows; it gives once, few, many or a size class.

TRBV10-1,TRBD1,NA,TRBJ1-6,CASRVTRDRRNSPLHF,TGCGCCAGCAGGGTTACCAGGGACAGGCGGAATTCACCCCTCCACTTT
TRBV5-8,TRBD1,NA,TRBJ2-7,CASSFGDSTSYEQYF,TGTGCCAGCAGCTTTGGGGACAGTACTTCCTACGAGCAGTACTTC
TRBV7-3,TRBD1,NA,TRBJ1-2,CASSPKPGQDYYGYTF,TGTGCCAGCAGCCCAAAACCGGGACAGGACTACTATGGCTACACCTTC
TRBV6-6,TRBD1,NA,TRBJ1-5,CASSYGDRDTQAQHF,TGTGCCAGCAGTTACGGGGACAGGGATACGCAAGCCCAGCATTTT
TRBV30,TRBD1,NA,TRBJ2-5,CAWSVWTGVKETQYF,TGTGCCTGGAGTGTATGGACAGGGGTGAAAGAGACCCAGTACTTC
TRBV5-1,NA,NA,TRBJ1-1,CASMNGDRFSWLTEAFF,TGCGCCAGCATGAACGGTGACAGGTTTTCTTGGTTAACTGAAGCTTTCTTT
TRBV3-1/TRBV3-2,NA,NA,TRBJ2-7,CASSQDAAVGVQYF,TGTGCCAGCAGCCAAGATGCGGCAGTAGGGGTGCAGTACTTC
TRBV2,TRBD1,NA,TRBJ1-2,CASRGQALNYGYTF,TGTGCCAGCAGGGGACAGGCTCTTAACTATGGCTACACCTTC
TRBV24-1,NA,NA,TRBJ1-2,CATGRGSASHGYTF,TGTGCCACGGGGCGGGGGTCTGCTTCTCATGGCTACACCTTC
TRBV6-2/TRBV6-3,TRBD2,NA,TRBJ2-1,CASSPAGGALNREQFF,TGTGCCAGCAGTCCGGCGGGGGGCGCTCTTAACAGAGAGCAGTTCTTC
TRBV7-9,NA,NA,TRBJ2-1,CASRLGGASYNEQFF,TGTGCCAGCAGGCTAGGGGGGGCATCCTACAATGAGCAGTTCTTC
TRBV9,TRBD2,NA,TRBJ2-7,CASSFHSTSGGGEQYF,TGTGCCAGCAGCTTTCACTCGACTAGCGGGGGTGGGGAGCAGTACTTC
TRBV19,TRBD2,NA,TRBJ2-1,CASRRSGGPSSEQFF,TGTGCCAGTAGGCGTTCGGGGGGGCCTTCGAGTGAGCAGTTCTTC
TRBV5-1,NA,NA,TRBJ2-7,CASRLEAGSYEQYF,TGCGCCAGCAGACTAGAGGCGGGGTCCTACGAGCAGTACTTC
TRBV27,NA,NA,TRBJ1-1,CASSPLSGTEAFF,TGTGCCAGCAGTCCCTTATCGGGCACTGAAGCTTTCTTT
TRBV12-1,NA,few,TRBJ2-7,CASSPASPAESYEQYF,TGTGCCAGCAGCCCTGCTAGTCCGGCGGAATCCTACGAGCAGTACTTC
TRBV2,NA,NA,TRBJ1-5,CASSGPTDSNQPQHF,TGTGCCAGCAGTGGGCCGACAGATAGCAATCAGCCCCAGCATTTT
TRBV19,TRBD2,NA,TRBJ2-2,CASSIHAGGRTGELFF,TGTGCCAGTAGTATACATGCGGGGGGTAGGACCGGGGAGCTGTTTTTT